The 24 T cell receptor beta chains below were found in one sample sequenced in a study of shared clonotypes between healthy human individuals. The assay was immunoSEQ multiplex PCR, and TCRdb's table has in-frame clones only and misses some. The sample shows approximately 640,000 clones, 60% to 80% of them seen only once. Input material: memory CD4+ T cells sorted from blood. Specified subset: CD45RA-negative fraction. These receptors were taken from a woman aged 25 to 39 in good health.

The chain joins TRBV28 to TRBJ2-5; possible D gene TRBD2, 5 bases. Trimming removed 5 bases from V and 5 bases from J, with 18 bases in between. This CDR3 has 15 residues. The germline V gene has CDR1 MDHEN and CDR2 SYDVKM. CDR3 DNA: TGTGCCAGCAGTCCTCCCGGGGTGGGTGTGGAGACCCAGTACTTC. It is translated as CASSPPGVGVETQYF.

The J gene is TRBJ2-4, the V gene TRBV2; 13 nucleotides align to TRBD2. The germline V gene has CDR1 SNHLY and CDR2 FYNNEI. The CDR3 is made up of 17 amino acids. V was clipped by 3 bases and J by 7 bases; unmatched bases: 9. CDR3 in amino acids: CASSEKLAGGKRNIQYF. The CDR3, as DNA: TGTGCCAGCAGTGAGAAACTAGCGGGAGGGAAGAGGAACATTCAGTACTTC.

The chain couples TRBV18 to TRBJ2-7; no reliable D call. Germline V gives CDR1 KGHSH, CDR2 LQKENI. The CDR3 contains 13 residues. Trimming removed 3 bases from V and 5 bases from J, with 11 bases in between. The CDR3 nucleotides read TGTGCCAGCTCACCTCACCCCAGCGACGAGCAGTACTTC. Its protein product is CASSPHPSDEQYF. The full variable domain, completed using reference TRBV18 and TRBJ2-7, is NAGVMQNPRHLVRRRGQEARLRCSPMKGHSHVYWYRQLPEEGLKFMVYLQKENIIDESGMPKERFSAEFPKEGPSILRIQQVVRGDSAAYFCASSPHPSDEQYFGPGTRLTVT.

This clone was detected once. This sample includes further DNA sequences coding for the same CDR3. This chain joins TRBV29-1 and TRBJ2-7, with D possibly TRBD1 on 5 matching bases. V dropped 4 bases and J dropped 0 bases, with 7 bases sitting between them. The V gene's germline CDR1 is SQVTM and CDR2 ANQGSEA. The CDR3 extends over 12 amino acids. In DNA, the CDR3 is TGCAGCGTTGCCAGGGACTCCTACGAGCAGTACTTC. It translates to CSVARDSYEQYF.

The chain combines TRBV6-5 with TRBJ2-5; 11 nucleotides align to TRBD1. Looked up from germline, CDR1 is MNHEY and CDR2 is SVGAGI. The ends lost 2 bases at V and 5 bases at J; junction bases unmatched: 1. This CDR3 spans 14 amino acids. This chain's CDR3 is CASSYGTGGETQYF. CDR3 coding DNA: TGTGCCAGCAGTTACGGGACAGGGGGGGAGACCCAGTACTTC.

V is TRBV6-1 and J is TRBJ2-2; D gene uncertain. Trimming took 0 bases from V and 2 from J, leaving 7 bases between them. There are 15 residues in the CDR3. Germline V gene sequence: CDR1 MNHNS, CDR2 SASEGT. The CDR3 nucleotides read TGTGCCAGCAGTGAAGCGGATGAAAACACCGGGGAGCTGTTTTTT. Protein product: CASSEADENTGELFF.

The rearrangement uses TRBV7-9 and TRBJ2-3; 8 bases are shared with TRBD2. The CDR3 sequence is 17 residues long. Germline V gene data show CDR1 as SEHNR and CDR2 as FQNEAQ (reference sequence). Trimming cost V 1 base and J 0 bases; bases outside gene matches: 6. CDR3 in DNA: TGTGCCAGCAGCTTAGGTAGTACTAGCGGTAGCACAGATACGCAGTATTTT. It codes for CASSLGSTSGSTDTQYF.

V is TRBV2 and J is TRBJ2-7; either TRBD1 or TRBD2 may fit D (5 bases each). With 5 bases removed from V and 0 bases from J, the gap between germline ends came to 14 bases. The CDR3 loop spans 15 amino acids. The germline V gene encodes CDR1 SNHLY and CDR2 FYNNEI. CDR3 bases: TGTGCCAGCAGTCCCCTGGCAGGGAGCTCCTACGAGCAGTACTTC. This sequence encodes CASSPLAGSSYEQYF.

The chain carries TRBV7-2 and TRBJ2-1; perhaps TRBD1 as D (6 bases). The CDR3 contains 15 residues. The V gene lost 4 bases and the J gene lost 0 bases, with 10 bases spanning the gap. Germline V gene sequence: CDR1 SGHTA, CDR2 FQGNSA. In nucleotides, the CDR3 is TGTGCCAGCAGCTCTACAGGGAGCTCCTACAATGAGCAGTTCTTC. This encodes CASSSTGSSYNEQFF.

The CDR3 reads CASSELNLGAADTQYF. Written as DNA, the CDR3 is TGTGCCAGCAGTGAACTGAATCTTGGGGCAGCAGATACGCAGTATTTT. This chain links TRBV6-1 with TRBJ2-3; the D gene is possibly TRBD1 (5 bases). CDR1 and CDR2 from the germline V gene are MNHNS and SASEGT. This CDR3 comprises 16 residues. The V end lost 2 bases, the J end lost 4 bases, and 16 bases lay between the germline ends.

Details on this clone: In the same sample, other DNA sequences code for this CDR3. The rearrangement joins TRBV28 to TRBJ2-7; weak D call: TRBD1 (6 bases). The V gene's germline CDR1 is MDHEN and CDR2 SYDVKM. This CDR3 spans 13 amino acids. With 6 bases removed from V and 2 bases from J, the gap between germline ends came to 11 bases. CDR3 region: CASRTGHTYEQYF. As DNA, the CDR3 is TGTGCCAGCAGGACAGGACACACCTACGAGCAGTACTTC.

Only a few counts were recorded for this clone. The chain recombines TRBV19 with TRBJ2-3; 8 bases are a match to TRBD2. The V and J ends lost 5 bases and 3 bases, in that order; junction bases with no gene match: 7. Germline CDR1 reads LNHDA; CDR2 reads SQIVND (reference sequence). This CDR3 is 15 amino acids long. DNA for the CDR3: TGTGCCAGTAGTGCCTCAGCGGGAGAAACAGATACGCAGTATTTT. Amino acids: CASSASAGETDTQYF.

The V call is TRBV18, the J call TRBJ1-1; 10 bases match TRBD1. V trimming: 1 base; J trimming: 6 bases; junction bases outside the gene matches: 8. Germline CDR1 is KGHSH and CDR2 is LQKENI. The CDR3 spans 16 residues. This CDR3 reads CASSPQRDRGRSEAFF. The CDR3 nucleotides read TGTGCCAGCTCACCACAGCGGGACAGGGGAAGGTCTGAAGCTTTCTTT. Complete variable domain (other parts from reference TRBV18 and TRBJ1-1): NAGVMQNPRHLVRRRGQEARLRCSPMKGHSHVYWYRQLPEEGLKFMVYLQKENIIDESGMPKERFSAEFPKEGPSILRIQQVVRGDSAAYFCASSPQRDRGRSEAFFGQGTRLTVV.

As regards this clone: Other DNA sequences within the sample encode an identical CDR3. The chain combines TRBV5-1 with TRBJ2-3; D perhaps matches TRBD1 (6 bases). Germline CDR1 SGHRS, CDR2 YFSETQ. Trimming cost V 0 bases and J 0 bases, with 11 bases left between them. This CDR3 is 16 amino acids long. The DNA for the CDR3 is TGCGCCAGCAGCTTGGCTCAGGGGCCTAGCACAGATACGCAGTATTTT. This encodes CASSLAQGPSTDTQYF.

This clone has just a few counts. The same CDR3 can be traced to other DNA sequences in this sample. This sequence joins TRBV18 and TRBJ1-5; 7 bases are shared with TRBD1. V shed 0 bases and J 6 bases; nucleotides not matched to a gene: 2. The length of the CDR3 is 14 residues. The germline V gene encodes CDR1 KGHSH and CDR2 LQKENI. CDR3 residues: CASSPPTGRQPQHF. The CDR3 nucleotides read TGTGCCAGCTCACCACCGACAGGGCGTCAGCCCCAGCATTTT.

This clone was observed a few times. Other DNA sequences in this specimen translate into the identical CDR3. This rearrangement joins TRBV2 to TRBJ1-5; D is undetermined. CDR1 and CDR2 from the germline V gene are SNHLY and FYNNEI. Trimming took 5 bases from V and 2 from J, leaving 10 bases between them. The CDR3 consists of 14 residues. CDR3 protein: CASSLREGNQPQHF. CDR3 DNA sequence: TGTGCCAGCAGTCTCAGAGAGGGCAATCAGCCCCAGCATTTT.

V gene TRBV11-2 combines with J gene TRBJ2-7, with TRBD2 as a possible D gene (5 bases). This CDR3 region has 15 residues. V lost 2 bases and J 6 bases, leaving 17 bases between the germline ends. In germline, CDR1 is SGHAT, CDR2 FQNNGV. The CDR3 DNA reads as TGTGCCAGCAGCTTACTTTCCGGGAAGCCGGTCGAGCAGTACTTC. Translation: CASSLLSGKPVEQYF.

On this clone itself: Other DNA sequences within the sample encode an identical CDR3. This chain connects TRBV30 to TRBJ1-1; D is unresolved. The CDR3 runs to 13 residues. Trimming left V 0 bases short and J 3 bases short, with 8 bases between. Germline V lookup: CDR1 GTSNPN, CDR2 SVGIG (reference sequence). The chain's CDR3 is CAWSVIGDTEAFF. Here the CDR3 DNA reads TGTGCCTGGAGTGTTATCGGGGACACTGAAGCTTTCTTT.

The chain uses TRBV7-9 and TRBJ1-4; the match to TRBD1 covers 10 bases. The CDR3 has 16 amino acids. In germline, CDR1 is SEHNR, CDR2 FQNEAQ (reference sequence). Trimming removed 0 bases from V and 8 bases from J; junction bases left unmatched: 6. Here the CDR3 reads CASSLAIGTGEEKLFF. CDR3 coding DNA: TGTGCCAGCAGCTTAGCGATAGGGACAGGGGAAGAAAAACTGTTTTTT.

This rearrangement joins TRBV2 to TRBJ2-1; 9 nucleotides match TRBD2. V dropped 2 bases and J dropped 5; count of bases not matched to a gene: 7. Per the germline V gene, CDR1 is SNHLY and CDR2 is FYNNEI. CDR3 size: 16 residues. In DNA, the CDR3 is TGTGCCAGCAGTGAATCGTGGTCTAGCGGGAACAATGAGCAGTTCTTC. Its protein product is CASSESWSSGNNEQFF.

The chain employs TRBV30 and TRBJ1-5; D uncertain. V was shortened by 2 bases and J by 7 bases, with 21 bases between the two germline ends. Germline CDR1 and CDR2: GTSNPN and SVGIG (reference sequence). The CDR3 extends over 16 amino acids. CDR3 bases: TGTGCCTGGAGTTGGAGAACAGCCCGAGCGAACCAGCCCCAGCATTTT. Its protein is CAWSWRTARANQPQHF.

Here the CDR3 DNA reads TGTGCCAGCAACAACGGGGGTCTTCAGTACTTC. Translating it yields CASNNGGLQYF. The V gene is TRBV7-9, the J gene TRBJ2-4, with a weak D call TRBD2 (6 bases). Germline CDR1 is SEHNR and CDR2 is FQNEAQ (reference sequence). The CDR3 length is 11 residues. V was shortened by 7 bases and J by 11 bases, with 12 bases between the two germline ends.

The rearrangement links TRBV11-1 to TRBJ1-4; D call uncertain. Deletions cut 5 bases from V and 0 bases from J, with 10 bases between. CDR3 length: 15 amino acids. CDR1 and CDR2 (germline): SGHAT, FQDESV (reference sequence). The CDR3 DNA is TGTGCCAGCAGCCGTTCCGAACCAACTAATGAAAAACTGTTTTTT. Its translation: CASSRSEPTNEKLFF.

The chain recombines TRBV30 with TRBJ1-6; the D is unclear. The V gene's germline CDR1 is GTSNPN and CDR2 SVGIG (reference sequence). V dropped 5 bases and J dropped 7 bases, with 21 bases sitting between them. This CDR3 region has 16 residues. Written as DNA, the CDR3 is TGTGCCTGGGCGGTTTCGGGGTCGACCTGGAATTCACCCCTCCACTTT. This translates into CAWAVSGSTWNSPLHF.